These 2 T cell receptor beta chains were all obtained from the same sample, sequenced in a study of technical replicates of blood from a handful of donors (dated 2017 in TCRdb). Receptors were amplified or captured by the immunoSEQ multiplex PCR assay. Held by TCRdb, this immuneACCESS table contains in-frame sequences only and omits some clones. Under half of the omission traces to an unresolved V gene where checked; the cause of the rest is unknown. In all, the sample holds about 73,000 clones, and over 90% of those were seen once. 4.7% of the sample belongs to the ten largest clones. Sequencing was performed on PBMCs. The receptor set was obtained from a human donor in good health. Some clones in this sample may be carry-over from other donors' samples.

CDR3 region: CASSSASGGQETQYF. DNA for the CDR3: TGTGCCAGCAGCTCAGCTAGCGGGGGCCAGGAGACCCAGTACTTC. The genes are TRBV5-4 and TRBJ2-5; 10 positions agree with TRBD2. The CDR3 sequence is 15 residues long. V lost 3 bases, J lost 5 bases, and 7 bases stayed unmatched. CDR1 and CDR2 (germline): SGHNT, YYREEE (reference sequence).

The CDR3 spells CASSPGTSGYNEQFF. CDR3 sequence (DNA): TGTGCCAGCAGCCCCGGGACTAGCGGCTACAATGAGCAGTTCTTC. The rearrangement joins TRBV7-9 to TRBJ2-1, with TRBD2 matching over 11 bases. The CDR3 is made up of 15 amino acids. CDR1 is SEHNR and CDR2 is FQNEAQ in the germline V gene (reference sequence). Unmatched junction bases numbered 3, after V lost 5 bases and J lost 3 bases.